The 3 T cell receptor beta chains listed next were all sequenced from one sample in a study of T cell changes during pregnancy in multiple sclerosis. Here immunoSEQ multiplex PCR was the method, and the copy in TCRdb shows in-frame clones only, minus some. The data hold over 40,000 clones, with almost 90% observed a single time. The sequences come from peripheral blood, collected in the second trimester of pregnancy. The receptors originated from a female donor in good health, enrolled as a control in a pregnancy study.

V usage is TRBV6-5 and J usage is TRBJ1-6; D is uncertain. The CDR3 length is 15 residues. V gave up 5 bases and J gave up 5 bases, with 13 bases separating them. Germline assignment: CDR1 MNHEY and CDR2 SVGAGI. Here the CDR3 DNA reads TGTGCCAGCAGTCCGACGGTTGGGCATAATTCACCCCTCCACTTT. Its protein is CASSPTVGHNSPLHF.

V usage is TRBV6-5 and J usage is TRBJ2-5, with a possible D match to TRBD1 (5 bases). CDR1 and CDR2 (germline): MNHEY, SVGAGI. This CDR3 spans 15 amino acids. Trimming left V 6 bases short and J 4 bases short, with 18 bases between. The CDR3 bases are TGTGCCAGCAGGCACCCCTGGGGCACCTCAGAGACCCAGTACTTC. It translates to CASRHPWGTSETQYF.

This sequence joins TRBV30 and TRBJ1-5; TRBD1 aligns across 8 bases. The CDR3 runs 13 residues. The V gene's germline CDR1 is GTSNPN and CDR2 SVGIG (reference sequence). V shed 1 base, J shed 4 bases, and the junction held 0 bases outside the gene matches. In nucleotides, the CDR3 is TGTGCCTGGAGTGGGACAGGGAATCAGCCCCAGCATTTT. Translation: CAWSGTGNQPQHF.